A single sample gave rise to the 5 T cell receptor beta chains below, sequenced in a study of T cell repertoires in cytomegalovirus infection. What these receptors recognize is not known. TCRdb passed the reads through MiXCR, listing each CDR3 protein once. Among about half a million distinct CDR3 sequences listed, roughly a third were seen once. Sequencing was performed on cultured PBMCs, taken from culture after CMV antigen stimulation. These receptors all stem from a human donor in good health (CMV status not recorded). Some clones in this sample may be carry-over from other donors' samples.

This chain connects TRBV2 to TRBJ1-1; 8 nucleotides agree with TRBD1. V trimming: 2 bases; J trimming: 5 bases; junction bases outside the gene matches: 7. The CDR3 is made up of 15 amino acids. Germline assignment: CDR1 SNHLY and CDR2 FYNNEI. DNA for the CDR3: TGTGCCAGCAGTGAAAGAACAGGGGGAGGAACTGAAGCTTTCTTT. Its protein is CASSERTGGGTEAFF.

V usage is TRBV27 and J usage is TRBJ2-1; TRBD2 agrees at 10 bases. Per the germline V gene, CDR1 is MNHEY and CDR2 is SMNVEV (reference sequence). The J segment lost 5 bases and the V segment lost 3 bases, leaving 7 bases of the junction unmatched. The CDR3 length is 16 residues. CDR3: CASSFVGTSVNNEQFF. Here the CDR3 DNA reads TGTGCCAGCAGTTTTGTGGGGACTAGCGTCAACAATGAGCAGTTCTTC.

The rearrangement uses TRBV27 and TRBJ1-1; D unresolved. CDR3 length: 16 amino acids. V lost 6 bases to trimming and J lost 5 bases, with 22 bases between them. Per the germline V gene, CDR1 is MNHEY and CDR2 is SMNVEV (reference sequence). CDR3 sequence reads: CASSPRPTGVSTEAFF. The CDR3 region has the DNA TGTGCCAGCAGCCCCCGCCCTACGGGTGTGAGTACTGAAGCTTTCTTT.

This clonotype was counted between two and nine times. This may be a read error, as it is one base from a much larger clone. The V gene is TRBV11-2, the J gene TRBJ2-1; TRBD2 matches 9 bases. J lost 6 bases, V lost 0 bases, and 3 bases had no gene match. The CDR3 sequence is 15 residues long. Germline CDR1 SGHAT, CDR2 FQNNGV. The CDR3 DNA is TGTGCCAGCAGCTTAGATGGGACTAGCATCAATGAGCAGTTCTTC. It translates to CASSLDGTSINEQFF.

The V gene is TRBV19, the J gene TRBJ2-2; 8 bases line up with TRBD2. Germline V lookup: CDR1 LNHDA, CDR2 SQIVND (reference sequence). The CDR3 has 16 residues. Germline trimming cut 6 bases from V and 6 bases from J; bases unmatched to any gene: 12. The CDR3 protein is CASRSNAGLGSGELFF. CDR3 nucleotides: TGTGCCAGTAGAAGCAATGCGGGACTAGGATCCGGGGAGCTGTTTTTT.